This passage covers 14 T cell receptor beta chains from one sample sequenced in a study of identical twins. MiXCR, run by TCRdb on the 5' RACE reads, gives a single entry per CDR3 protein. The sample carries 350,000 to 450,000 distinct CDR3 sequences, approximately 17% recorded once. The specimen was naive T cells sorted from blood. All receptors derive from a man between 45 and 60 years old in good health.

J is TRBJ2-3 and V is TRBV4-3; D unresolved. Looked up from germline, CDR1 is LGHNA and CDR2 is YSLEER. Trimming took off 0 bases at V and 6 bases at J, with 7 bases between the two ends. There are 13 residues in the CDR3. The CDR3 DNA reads TGCGCCAGCAGCCAAGAGGAAGACGATACGCAGTATTTT. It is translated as CASSQEEDDTQYF.

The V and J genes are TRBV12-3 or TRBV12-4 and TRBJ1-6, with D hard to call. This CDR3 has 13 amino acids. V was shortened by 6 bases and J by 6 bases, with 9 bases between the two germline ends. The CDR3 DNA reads TGTGCCAGCAGCCGTAACATTAATTCACCCCTCCACTTT. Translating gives CASSRNINSPLHF.

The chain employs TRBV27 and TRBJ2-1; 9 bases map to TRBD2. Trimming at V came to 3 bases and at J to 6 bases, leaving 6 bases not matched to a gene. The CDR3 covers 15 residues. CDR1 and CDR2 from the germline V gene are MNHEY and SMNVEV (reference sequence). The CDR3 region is CASSFIAGGSNEQFF. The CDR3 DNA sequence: TGTGCCAGCAGTTTTATTGCGGGAGGGAGCAATGAGCAGTTCTTC.

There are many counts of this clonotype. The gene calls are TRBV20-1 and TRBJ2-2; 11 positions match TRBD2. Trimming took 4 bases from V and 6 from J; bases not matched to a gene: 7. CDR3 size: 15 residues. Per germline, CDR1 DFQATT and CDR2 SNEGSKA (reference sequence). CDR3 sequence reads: CSAKTSGTGAGELFF. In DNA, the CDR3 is TGCAGTGCTAAGACTAGCGGGACGGGGGCCGGGGAGCTGTTTTTT.

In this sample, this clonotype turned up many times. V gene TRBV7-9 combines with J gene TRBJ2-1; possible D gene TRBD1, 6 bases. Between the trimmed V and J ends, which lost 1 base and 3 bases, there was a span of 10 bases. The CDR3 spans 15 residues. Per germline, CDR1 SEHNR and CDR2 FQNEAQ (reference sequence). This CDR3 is CASSLGQAGYNEQFF. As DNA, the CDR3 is TGTGCCAGCAGCTTAGGACAGGCCGGCTACAATGAGCAGTTCTTC.

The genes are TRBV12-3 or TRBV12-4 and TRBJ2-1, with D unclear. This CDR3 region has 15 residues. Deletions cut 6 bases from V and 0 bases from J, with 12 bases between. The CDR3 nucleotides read TGTGCCAGCAGCTCCCGGGCGGACTCCTACAATGAGCAGTTCTTC. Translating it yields CASSSRADSYNEQFF.

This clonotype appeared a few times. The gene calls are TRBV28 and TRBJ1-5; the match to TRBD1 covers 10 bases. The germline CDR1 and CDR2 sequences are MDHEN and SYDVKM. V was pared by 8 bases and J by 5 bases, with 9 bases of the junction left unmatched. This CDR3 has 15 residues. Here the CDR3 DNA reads TGTGCCAGCGGTCAATCGGGACAGGGGTATCAGCCCCAGCATTTT. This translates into CASGQSGQGYQPQHF. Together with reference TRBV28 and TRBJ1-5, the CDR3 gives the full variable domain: DVKVTQSSRYLVKRTGEKVFLECVQDMDHENMFWYRQDPGLGLRLIYFSYDVKMKEKGDIPEGYSVSREKKERFSLILESASTNQTSMYLCASGQSGQGYQPQHFGDGTRLSIL.

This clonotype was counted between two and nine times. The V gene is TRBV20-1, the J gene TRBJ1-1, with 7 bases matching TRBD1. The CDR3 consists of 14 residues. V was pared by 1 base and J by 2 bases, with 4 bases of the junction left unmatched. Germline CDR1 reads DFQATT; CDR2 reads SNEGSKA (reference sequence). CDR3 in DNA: TGCAGTGCTAGAGGGACAGGAGATAACACTGAAGCTTTCTTT. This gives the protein CSARGTGDNTEAFF.

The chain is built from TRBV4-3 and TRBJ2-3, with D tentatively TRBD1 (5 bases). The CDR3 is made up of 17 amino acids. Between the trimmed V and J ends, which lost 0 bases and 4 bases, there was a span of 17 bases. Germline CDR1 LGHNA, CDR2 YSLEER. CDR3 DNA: TGCGCCAGCAGCCAAGATAACCAGGCAGGGTGGCCAGATACGCAGTATTTT. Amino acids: CASSQDNQAGWPDTQYF.

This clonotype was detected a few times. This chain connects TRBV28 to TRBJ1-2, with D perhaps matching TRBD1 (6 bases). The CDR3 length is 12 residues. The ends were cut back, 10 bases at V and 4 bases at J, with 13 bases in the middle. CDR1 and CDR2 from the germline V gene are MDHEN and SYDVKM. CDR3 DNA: TGTGCCATACCCGGACAGCTCTATGGCTACACCTTC. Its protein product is CAIPGQLYGYTF.

The CDR3 DNA is TGTGCCAGTAGCTTGACTAGCGGGACCCTTTACGAGCAGTACTTC. It encodes CASSLTSGTLYEQYF. The V and J genes are TRBV19 and TRBJ2-7; 11 bases map to TRBD2. Per the germline V gene, CDR1 is LNHDA and CDR2 is SQIVND (reference sequence). This CDR3 has 15 residues. J was trimmed by 4 bases and V by 6 bases; bases with no gene match: 8. The complete variable domain, with remaining parts taken from reference TRBV19 and TRBJ2-7, reads DGGITQSPKYLFRKEGQNVTLSCEQNLNHDAMYWYRQDPGQGLRLIYYSQIVNDFQKGDIAEGYSVSREKKESFPLTVTSAQKNPTAFYLCASSLTSGTLYEQYFGPGTRLTVT.

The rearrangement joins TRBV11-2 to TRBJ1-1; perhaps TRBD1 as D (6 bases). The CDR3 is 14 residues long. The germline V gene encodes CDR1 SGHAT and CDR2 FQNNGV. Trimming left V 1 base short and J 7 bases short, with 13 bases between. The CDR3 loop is CASSLGLTTGEAFF. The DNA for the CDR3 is TGTGCCAGCAGCTTAGGTCTCACGACAGGTGAAGCTTTCTTT.

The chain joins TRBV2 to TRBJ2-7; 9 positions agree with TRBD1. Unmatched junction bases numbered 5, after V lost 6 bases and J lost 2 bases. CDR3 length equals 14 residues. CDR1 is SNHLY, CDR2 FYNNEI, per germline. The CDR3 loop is CASSHTGGPYEQYF. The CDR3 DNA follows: TGTGCCAGCAGCCATACAGGGGGCCCCTACGAGCAGTACTTC.

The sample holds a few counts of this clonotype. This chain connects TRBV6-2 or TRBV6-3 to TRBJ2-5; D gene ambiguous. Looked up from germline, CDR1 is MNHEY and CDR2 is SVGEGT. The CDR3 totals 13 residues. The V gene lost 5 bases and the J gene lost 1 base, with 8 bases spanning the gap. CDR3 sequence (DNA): TGTGCCAGCAGTCCTCCCGCCCAAGAGACCCAGTACTTC. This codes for CASSPPAQETQYF.